These T cell receptor beta chains were read from a single sample in a study of blood T cells in healthy people across ages. TCRdb passed the 5' RACE reads through MiXCR, listing each CDR3 protein once. The sample consists of some 800,000 distinct CDR3 sequences, 20% to 25% of them appearing once. These data are also associated with another study on T cells of mothers and their children.

Specimen: blood. The receptors originated from a boy between 5 and 17 years old in good health. The CDR3 runs from the conserved cysteine through the conserved F or W.

v_call	j_call	cdr3_aa
TRBV28	TRBJ2-7	CASANGQGSYEQYF
TRBV6-1	TRBJ1-4	CANSWTRVNEKLFF
TRBV21-1	TRBJ2-5	CASSNWGGRETQYF
TRBV28	TRBJ2-7	CASSSRPRDPEEQYF
TRBV4-1	TRBJ2-5	CASSQDLLALETQYF
TRBV10-3	TRBJ2-5	CAISNSGTSGRPETSETQYF
TRBV28	TRBJ2-7	CASTPTSGSNEQYF
TRBV6-6	TRBJ2-6	CASSFNVGTPSGANVLTF
TRBV9	TRBJ2-3	CASGTSESTDTQYF
TRBV20-1	TRBJ1-5	CSARPGAQSNQPQHF
TRBV7-2	TRBJ2-3	CASSLSLISTDTQYF
TRBV11-2	TRBJ2-7	CASSLRGNTGGGRPSYEQYF
TRBV16	TRBJ2-2	CASSRRAGELFF
TRBV5-1	TRBJ2-4	CASSLERPLAKNIQYF
TRBV15	TRBJ2-1	CATSRTGTEQFF
TRBV20-1	TRBJ1-6	CSARGGSLGHSPLHF
TRBV6-2/TRBV6-3	TRBJ2-7	CASSSAGTGFAEQYF
TRBV28	TRBJ2-7	CASTKIPGQGVHEQYF
TRBV4-3	TRBJ2-5	CASSQARTTEEAQYF
TRBV5-1	TRBJ2-5	CASSLGEQAYQETQYF
TRBV5-4	TRBJ2-1	CASSLARQGLNEQFF
TRBV7-2	TRBJ2-3	CASSLGGLEGDTQYF
TRBV28	TRBJ1-1	CASSLSPRTEAFF
TRBV28	TRBJ1-6	CASGGNNSPLHF
TRBV6-6	TRBJ2-3	CASTGDSYTQYF
TRBV4-3	TRBJ2-5	CASSQGQGEPETQYF
TRBV29-1	TRBJ2-3	CSVEERGGVGDTQYF
TRBV18	TRBJ1-1	CASSRRQGVVGTEAFF
TRBV7-2	TRBJ1-2	CASRPTLGYGYTF
TRBV20-1	.	CSADYLSYEQYF
TRBV10-3	TRBJ2-7	CAISGTGALGEQYF
TRBV20-1	TRBJ1-4	CSARGLGLQEKLFF
TRBV12-3/TRBV12-4	TRBJ2-7	CASSSDRDGTSVYEQYF
TRBV6-2/TRBV6-3	.	CASSTGQGLDEQYF
TRBV28	TRBJ2-5	CASSFADRGGETQYF
TRBV28	.	CASSPYRGSDEQYF
TRBV5-1	TRBJ2-7	CASSLVAGVVFYEQYF
TRBV12-3/TRBV12-4	.	CASRNGIWPYEQYF
TRBV5-1	TRBJ1-2	CASSLGPDRVRNGYTF
TRBV28	TRBJ1-1	CASFGAGTGKAFF
TRBV6-2/TRBV6-3	TRBJ1-5	CASSFGRNNQPQHF
TRBV29-1	TRBJ1-2	CSVQGDLGYTF
TRBV27	TRBJ2-5	CASSLVRTSKETQYF